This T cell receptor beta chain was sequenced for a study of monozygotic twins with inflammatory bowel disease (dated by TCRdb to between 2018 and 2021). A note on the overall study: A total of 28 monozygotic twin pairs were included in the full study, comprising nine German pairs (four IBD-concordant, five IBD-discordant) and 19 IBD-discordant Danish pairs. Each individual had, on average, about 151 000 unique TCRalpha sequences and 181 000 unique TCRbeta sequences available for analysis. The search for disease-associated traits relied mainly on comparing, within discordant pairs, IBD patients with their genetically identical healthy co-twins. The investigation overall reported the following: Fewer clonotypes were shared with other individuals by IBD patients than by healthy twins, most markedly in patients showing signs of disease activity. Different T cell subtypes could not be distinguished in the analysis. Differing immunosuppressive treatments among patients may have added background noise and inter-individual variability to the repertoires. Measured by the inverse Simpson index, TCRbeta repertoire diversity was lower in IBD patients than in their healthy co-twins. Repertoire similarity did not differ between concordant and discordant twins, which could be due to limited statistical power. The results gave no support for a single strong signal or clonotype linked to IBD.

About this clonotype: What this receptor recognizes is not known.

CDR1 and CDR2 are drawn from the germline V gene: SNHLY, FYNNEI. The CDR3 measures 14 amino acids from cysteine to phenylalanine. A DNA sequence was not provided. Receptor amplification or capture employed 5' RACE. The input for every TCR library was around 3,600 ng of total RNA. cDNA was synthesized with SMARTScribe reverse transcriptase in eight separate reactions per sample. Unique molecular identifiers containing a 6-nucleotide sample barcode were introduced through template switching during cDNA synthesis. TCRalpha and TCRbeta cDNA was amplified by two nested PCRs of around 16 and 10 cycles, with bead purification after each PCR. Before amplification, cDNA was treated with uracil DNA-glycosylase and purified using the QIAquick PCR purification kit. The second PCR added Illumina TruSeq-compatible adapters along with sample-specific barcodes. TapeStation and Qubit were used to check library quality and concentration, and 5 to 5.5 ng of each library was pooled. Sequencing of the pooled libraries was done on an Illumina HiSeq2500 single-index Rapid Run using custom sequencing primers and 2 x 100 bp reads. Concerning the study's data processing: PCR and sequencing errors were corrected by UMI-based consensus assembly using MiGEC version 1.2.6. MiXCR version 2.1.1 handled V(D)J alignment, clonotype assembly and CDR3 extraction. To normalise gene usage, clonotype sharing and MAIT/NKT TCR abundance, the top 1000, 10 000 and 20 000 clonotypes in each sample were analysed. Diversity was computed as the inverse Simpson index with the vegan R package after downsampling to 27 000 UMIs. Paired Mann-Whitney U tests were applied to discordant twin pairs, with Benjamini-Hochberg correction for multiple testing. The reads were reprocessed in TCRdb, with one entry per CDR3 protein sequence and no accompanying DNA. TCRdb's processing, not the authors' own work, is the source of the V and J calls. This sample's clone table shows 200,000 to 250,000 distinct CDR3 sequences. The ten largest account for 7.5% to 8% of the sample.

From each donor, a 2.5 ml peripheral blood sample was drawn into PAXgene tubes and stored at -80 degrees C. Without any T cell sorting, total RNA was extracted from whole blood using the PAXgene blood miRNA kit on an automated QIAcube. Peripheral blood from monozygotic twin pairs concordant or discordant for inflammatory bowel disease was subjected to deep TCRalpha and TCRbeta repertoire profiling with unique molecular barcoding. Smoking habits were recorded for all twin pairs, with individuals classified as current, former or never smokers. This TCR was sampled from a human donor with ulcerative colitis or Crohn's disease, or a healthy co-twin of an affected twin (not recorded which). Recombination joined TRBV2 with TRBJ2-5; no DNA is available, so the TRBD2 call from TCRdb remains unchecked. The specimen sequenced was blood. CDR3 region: CASTRGRFQETQYF. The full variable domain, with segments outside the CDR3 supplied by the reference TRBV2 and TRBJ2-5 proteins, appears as EPEVTQTPSHQVTQMGQEVILRCVPISNHLYFYWYRQILGQKVEFLVSFYNNEISEKSEIFDDQFSVERPDGSNFTLKIRSTKLEDSAMYFCASTRGRFQETQYFGPGTRLLVL.